The 25 T cell receptor beta chains below all came from one sample that was sequenced in a study of blood T cell repertoires in COVID-19. Using immunoSEQ multiplex PCR, the repertoire was profiled, and TCRdb retains in-frame clones only, with some absent. Of a few hundred thousand clones detected, about nine tenths appear once; the ten largest clones hold 4% to 5%. What was sequenced was PBMCs or T cells enriched from blood (not recorded which). These receptors all come from a man younger than 40 who had recovered from COVID-19.

CDR3 bases: TGTGCCAGCAGCGAATCAGGGGATGGCTACACCTTC. Translated, it gives CASSESGDGYTF. The genes are TRBV2 and TRBJ1-2; D perhaps matches TRBD1 (6 bases). The germline V gene has CDR1 SNHLY and CDR2 FYNNEI. The V and J ends lost 6 bases and 6 bases respectively, with 11 bases between them. The CDR3 length is 12 residues.

The chain employs TRBV19 and TRBJ1-5; 7 positions agree with TRBD1. V shed 7 bases, J shed 5 bases, and the junction held 8 bases outside the gene matches. There are 14 residues in the CDR3. CDR1 and CDR2 from the germline V gene are LNHDA and SQIVND (reference sequence). CDR3 region: CASTRTGWDQPQHF. CDR3 nucleotides: TGTGCCAGTACCCGGACAGGATGGGATCAGCCCCAGCATTTT.

This sequence joins TRBV27 and TRBJ1-2; D ambiguous. Germline V gives CDR1 MNHEY, CDR2 SMNVEV (reference sequence). The CDR3 totals 13 residues. The V end was cut by 6 bases, the J end by 4 bases, with 12 bases between. The CDR3 sequence: CASRPLEFYGYTF. CDR3 nucleotide sequence: TGTGCCAGCAGGCCCCTGGAGTTCTATGGCTACACCTTC.

The chain has TRBV18 and TRBJ2-1; possible D gene TRBD1, 7 bases. Looked up from germline, CDR1 is KGHSH and CDR2 is LQKENI. This CDR3 contains 15 residues. V lost 2 bases to trimming and J lost 7 bases, with 15 bases between them. The CDR3 protein is CASSPTRGASNEQFF. In DNA form, the CDR3 reads TGTGCCAGCTCACCAACCAGGGGGGCCTCGAATGAGCAGTTCTTC.

This sequence joins TRBV28 and TRBJ1-2; D possibly corresponds to TRBD1 (5 bases). Germline V gene data show CDR1 as MDHEN and CDR2 as SYDVKM. This CDR3 has 13 residues. Trimming shortened V by 6 bases and J by 6 bases, and 14 bases separated the two germline ends. CDR3: CASSNRTVNGYTF. As DNA, the CDR3 is TGTGCCAGCAGCAACAGGACGGTGAATGGCTACACCTTC.

This chain's CDR3 is CASSLRGGSLYQPQHF. In nucleotides, the CDR3 is TGTGCCAGCAGCTTGCGGGGGGGGTCCTTGTATCAGCCCCAGCATTTT. V and J are TRBV5-6 and TRBJ1-5; TRBD1 is a possible D gene (5 bases). The CDR3 is 16 residues long. The germline V gene has CDR1 SGHDT and CDR2 YYEEEE. The V and J ends lost 1 base and 5 bases respectively, with 16 bases between them.

V and J are TRBV19 and TRBJ2-2; perhaps TRBD2 as D (6 bases). The CDR3 loop spans 15 amino acids. CDR1 LNHDA and CDR2 SQIVND come from the germline V gene (reference sequence). Trimming stripped 3 bases from V and 4 bases from J, with 12 bases between. The CDR3 DNA reads as TGTGCCAGTAGTATTGGAGGGTCCGGCACCGGGGAGCTGTTTTTT. This codes for CASSIGGSGTGELFF.

The chain joins TRBV5-1 to TRBJ2-7, with a weak D call TRBD2 (6 bases). The ends were cut back, 6 bases at V and 4 bases at J, with 20 bases in the middle. The germline V gene encodes CDR1 SGHRS and CDR2 YFSETQ. CDR3 length equals 15 residues. CDR3 sequence: CASKPTAGTFYEQYF. The CDR3 nucleotides read TGCGCCAGCAAGCCGACGGCCGGGACTTTTTACGAGCAGTACTTC.

This sequence joins TRBV11-3 and TRBJ1-2; D gene uncertain. The CDR3 length is 12 residues. Germline V gene lookup returns CDR1 SGHNT and CDR2 YENEEA. Trimming took off 5 bases at V and 12 bases at J, with 16 bases between the two ends. CDR3 amino acids: CASSVGEQDHTF. The DNA of the CDR3 is TGTGCCAGCAGCGTCGGAGAGCAAGACCACACCTTC. Full variable domain (rest looked up from reference TRBV11-3 and TRBJ1-2): EAGVVQSPRYKIIEKKQPVAFWCNPISGHNTLYWYLQNLGQGPELLIRYENEEAVDDSQLPKDRFSAERLKGVDSTLKIQPAELGDSAVYLCASSVGEQDHTFGSGTRLTVV.

V and J are TRBV24-1 and TRBJ2-2; the D is unclear. V was cut by 10 bases and J by 2 bases, with 13 bases left in between. The CDR3 sequence is 14 residues long. The germline CDR1 and CDR2 sequences are KGHDR and SFDVKD. CDR3 in amino acids: CATRGQLNTGELFF. The CDR3 DNA is TGTGCCACTCGTGGGCAACTCAACACCGGGGAGCTGTTTTTT.

The V and J genes are TRBV2 and TRBJ1-1; D not resolved. CDR1 is SNHLY, CDR2 FYNNEI, per germline. V lost 3 bases to trimming and J lost 1 base, with 6 bases between them. This CDR3 spans 13 amino acids. CDR3 DNA sequence: TGTGCCAGCAGTGACGAGGCGAACACTGAAGCTTTCTTT. Protein sequence: CASSDEANTEAFF.

The rearrangement joins TRBV7-6 to TRBJ2-3; D is unclear. The V gene lost 5 bases and the J gene lost 2 bases, with 17 bases spanning the gap. Germline lookup yields CDR1 SGHVS and CDR2 FNYEAQ. The CDR3 sequence is 16 residues long. CDR3 protein: CASSLSNPTPTDTQYF. The CDR3 region has the DNA TGTGCCAGCAGCCTTAGTAATCCTACCCCCACAGATACGCAGTATTTT.

The DNA of the CDR3 is TGCGCCAGCAGCCAAGGGCCCAGCGGGGGATACACCGGGGAGCTGTTTTTT. It specifies CASSQGPSGGYTGELFF. The gene calls are TRBV4-1 and TRBJ2-2; 8 positions agree with TRBD2. V shed 1 base, J shed 3 bases, and the junction held 7 bases outside the gene matches. This CDR3 comprises 17 residues. The germline CDR1 and CDR2 sequences are MGHRA and YSYEKL.

J is TRBJ2-1 and V is TRBV14, with a tentative D call TRBD1 (6 bases). V was clipped by 9 bases and J by 13 bases, with 22 bases between them. This CDR3 has 13 residues. CDR1 and CDR2 from the germline V gene are SGHDN and FVKESK. In DNA form, the CDR3 reads TGTGCCAGTTCTATCGGGACACCGGTTTTTCAGTTCTTC. Translating it yields CASSIGTPVFQFF. Full variable domain (rest looked up from reference TRBV14 and TRBJ2-1): EAGVTQFPSHSVIEKGQTVTLRCDPISGHDNLYWYRRVMGKEIKFLLHFVKESKQDESGMPNNRFLAERTGGTYSTLKVQPAELEDSGVYFCASSIGTPVFQFFGPGTRLTVL.

This clone was counted once. The chain links TRBV19 to TRBJ2-1; 9 bases match TRBD1. The germline CDR1 and CDR2 sequences are LNHDA and SQIVND (reference sequence). CDR3 size: 15 residues. J gave up 7 bases and V 4 bases, and 8 bases lay outside the gene matches. CDR3 protein: CASSRGTGLGNEQFF. CDR3 DNA sequence: TGTGCCAGTAGTAGAGGGACAGGGCTAGGTAATGAGCAGTTCTTC.

V is TRBV2 and J is TRBJ1-1; D perhaps matches TRBD1 (6 bases). Looked up from germline, CDR1 is SNHLY and CDR2 is FYNNEI. The CDR3 consists of 11 residues. The V end was cut by 11 bases, the J end by 4 bases, with 11 bases between. CDR3 residues: CALGGATEAFF. In DNA form, the CDR3 reads TGTGCCCTCGGGGGGGCCACTGAAGCTTTCTTT.

V gene TRBV3-1 (or the pseudogene TRBV3-2) combines with J gene TRBJ2-7; a weak D match, TRBD1 (6 bases). The CDR3 is 15 amino acids. The germline CDR1 and CDR2 sequences are LGHDT and YNNKEL (reference sequence). Between the trimmed V and J ends, which lost 4 bases and 0 bases, there was a span of 13 bases. CDR3 sequence reads: CASSLLDSSSYEQYF. The CDR3 DNA reads TGTGCCAGCAGCCTGCTGGACAGTAGCTCCTACGAGCAGTACTTC.

The rearrangement joins TRBV27 to TRBJ2-5, with D possibly being TRBD1 (6 bases). Germline V gene lookup returns CDR1 MNHEY and CDR2 SMNVEV (reference sequence). CDR3 size: 14 residues. Trimming left V 2 bases short and J 1 base short, with 8 bases between. This CDR3 is CASSLGDTQETQYF. CDR3 bases: TGTGCCAGCAGTTTAGGGGACACCCAAGAGACCCAGTACTTC.

This sequence joins TRBV3-1 (or the pseudogene TRBV3-2) and TRBJ2-2; 9 positions match TRBD2. V dropped 1 base and J dropped 3; count of bases not matched to a gene: 0. Germline V CDR1 and CDR2: LGHDT, YNNKEL (reference sequence). This CDR3 region has 15 residues. The CDR3 loop is CASSQGGRDTGELFF. Here the CDR3 DNA reads TGTGCCAGCAGCCAAGGCGGGAGGGACACCGGGGAGCTGTTTTTT.

There are a few counts of this clone. This sequence joins TRBV5-1 and TRBJ1-2; the D is unclear. The germline V gene has CDR1 SGHRS and CDR2 YFSETQ. The CDR3 runs to 14 residues. The V end was cut by 1 base, the J end by 4 bases, with 11 bases between. In DNA form, the CDR3 reads TGCGCCAGCAGCTTGAGTTCAGGCGTCTATGGCTACACCTTC. Amino acids: CASSLSSGVYGYTF.

V is TRBV7-2 and J is TRBJ2-7, with 15 nucleotides matching TRBD2. This CDR3 contains 13 residues. V lost 4 bases, J lost 9 bases, and 1 base stayed unmatched. Germline V gives CDR1 SGHTA, CDR2 FQGNSA. CDR3 protein: CASSWTSGGVQYF. Written as DNA, the CDR3 is TGTGCCAGCAGCTGGACTAGCGGGGGGGTGCAGTACTTC.

The chain uses TRBV20-1 and TRBJ1-1; D unresolved. CDR1 and CDR2 from the germline V gene are DFQATT and SNEGSKA (reference sequence). Trimming removed 1 base at V and 9 bases at J, with 6 bases between. The CDR3 loop spans 10 amino acids. CDR3 amino acids: CSARGAQAFF. As DNA, the CDR3 is TGCAGTGCTAGAGGCGCCCAAGCTTTCTTT.

There are a few counts of this clone. The chain uses TRBV29-1 and TRBJ1-1; D gene ambiguous. CDR1 and CDR2 from the germline V gene are SQVTM and ANQGSEA. The V end was cut by 3 bases, the J end by 8 bases, with 16 bases between. The CDR3 totals 13 residues. The CDR3 protein is CSVEVAVDKEAFF. As DNA, the CDR3 is TGCAGCGTTGAGGTCGCGGTCGATAAAGAAGCTTTCTTT.

The chain joins TRBV5-1 to TRBJ1-2; no definite D call. This CDR3 is built from 15 residues. Germline loops: CDR1 SGHRS, CDR2 YFSETQ. Between the trimmed V and J ends, which lost 5 bases and 4 bases, there was a span of 18 bases. In nucleotides, the CDR3 is TGCGCCAGCAGGGAAAAGCTCTACCTAGGCTATGGCTACACCTTC. Translation: CASREKLYLGYGYTF.

V is TRBV5-1 and J is TRBJ2-7; D may be TRBD1 (6 bases). Germline assignment: CDR1 SGHRS and CDR2 YFSETQ. This CDR3 contains 15 residues. The V and J ends lost 4 bases and 0 bases respectively, with 14 bases between them. The CDR3 DNA is TGCGCCAGCAGCCCCTGGACAGCTGACTCCTACGAGCAGTACTTC. Encoded protein: CASSPWTADSYEQYF.